Below are 20 T cell receptor beta chains sequenced from a single sample in a study of CD8 T cells in Susac syndrome. Random hexamers were used to reverse transcribe the RNA input (roughly 0.5 to 1 ug). TCRdb re-analysed the immunoSEQ multiplex PCR reads in MiXCR, keeping a single row per CDR3 protein. The repertoire holds around 81,000 distinct CDR3 sequences, approximately 93% seen once, with roughly 1% in the top ten. Sequenced sample: CD8+ T cells from PBMCs. These receptors came from a human donor with Susac syndrome.

The chain links TRBV20-1 to TRBJ2-3; 7 bases align to TRBD2. From germline, CDR1 is DFQATT and CDR2 SNEGSKA (reference sequence). The V gene end was trimmed by 0 bases and the J gene end by 6 bases; junction bases not matched to a gene: 6. This CDR3 is built from 14 residues. The CDR3 nucleotides are TGCAGTGCTAGAGATAGGGAGGGAGGTGATACGCAGTATTTT. The encoded protein is CSARDREGGDTQYF.

The V and J genes are TRBV27 and TRBJ2-7; possible D gene TRBD1, 6 bases. Per the germline V gene, CDR1 is MNHEY and CDR2 is SMNVEV (reference sequence). The length of the CDR3 is 15 residues. Trimming left V 4 bases short and J 3 bases short, with 16 bases between. In DNA, the CDR3 is TGTGCCAGCAGTTCACCGGACAGAAGAAACTACGAGCAGTACTTC. This codes for CASSSPDRRNYEQYF.

J is TRBJ2-5 and V is TRBV7-9; 8 nucleotides match TRBD2. The CDR3 consists of 13 residues. V gave up 5 bases and J gave up 5 bases; unmatched junction bases: 4. Germline CDR1 reads SEHNR; CDR2 reads FQNEAQ (reference sequence). CDR3 DNA: TGTGCCAGCAGCCCGACTAGCGAGGAGACCCAGTACTTC. Translating it yields CASSPTSEETQYF.

The chain combines TRBV15 with TRBJ2-1; D remains unclear. V dropped 1 base and J dropped 5 bases, with 9 bases sitting between them. The CDR3 contains 14 residues. Germline assignment: CDR1 LNHNV and CDR2 YYDKDF (reference sequence). The CDR3 DNA reads TGTGCCACCAGCAGAGCAAGACTCAACAATGAGCAGTTCTTC. This translates into CATSRARLNNEQFF.

The chain's CDR3 is CASSRLGEGRQETQYF. In DNA form, the CDR3 reads TGTGCCAGCAGTCGCCTTGGGGAAGGACGCCAAGAGACCCAGTACTTC. The chain has TRBV28 and TRBJ2-5; D is unresolved. The CDR3 runs 16 residues. Germline V CDR1 and CDR2: MDHEN, SYDVKM. The germline V and J ends were trimmed by 5 bases and 1 base, with 17 bases remaining between them.

This chain connects TRBV27 to TRBJ1-1, with D unclear. The V gene's germline CDR1 is MNHEY and CDR2 SMNVEV (reference sequence). The V end lost 2 bases, the J end lost 0 bases, and 10 bases lay between the germline ends. There are 15 residues in the CDR3. This chain's CDR3 is CASSLVPDLNTEAFF. CDR3 nucleotide sequence: TGTGCCAGCAGTTTAGTCCCGGACTTGAACACTGAAGCTTTCTTT.

The chain couples TRBV19 to TRBJ2-2; D gene uncertain. The V gene's germline CDR1 is LNHDA and CDR2 SQIVND (reference sequence). V was cut by 6 bases and J by 2 bases, with 10 bases left in between. The CDR3 is made up of 14 amino acids. CDR3 loop: CASRGITNTGELFF. CDR3 nucleotide sequence: TGTGCCAGTAGGGGGATTACAAACACCGGGGAGCTGTTTTTT. Based on the CDR3 plus reference TRBV19 and TRBJ2-2, the full variable domain is DGGITQSPKYLFRKEGQNVTLSCEQNLNHDAMYWYRQDPGQGLRLIYYSQIVNDFQKGDIAEGYSVSREKKESFPLTVTSAQKNPTAFYLCASRGITNTGELFFGEGSRLTVL.

V is TRBV6-5 and J is TRBJ2-7, with D possibly being TRBD2 (6 bases). V was cut by 6 bases and J by 1 base, with 13 bases left in between. This CDR3 has 14 amino acids. Per the germline V gene, CDR1 is MNHEY and CDR2 is SVGAGI. For the CDR3, the DNA is TGTGCCAGCAGGCCCGGGACTGAGTCCTACGAGCAGTACTTC. This translates into CASRPGTESYEQYF.

This sequence joins TRBV7-9 and TRBJ2-1; D assignment may be TRBD1 or TRBD2 (6 bases each). This CDR3 is built from 16 residues. Germline-derived CDR1 and CDR2 are SEHNR and FQNEAQ (reference sequence). The V gene lost 6 bases and the J gene lost 0 bases, with 15 bases spanning the gap. The CDR3: CASSSEGGPSYNEQFF. CDR3 sequence (DNA): TGTGCCAGCAGTTCCGAGGGGGGACCCTCCTACAATGAGCAGTTCTTC.

V and J are TRBV19 and TRBJ2-1; 8 positions match TRBD1. This CDR3 is built from 13 residues. Germline values: CDR1 LNHDA, CDR2 SQIVND (reference sequence). V was clipped by 9 bases and J by 3 bases; unmatched bases: 4. CDR3 DNA: TGTGCCAGCTCAGGGGGCGACTACAATGAGCAGTTCTTC. This translates into CASSGGDYNEQFF.

J is TRBJ2-2 and V is TRBV28; possibly TRBD1 or TRBD2 for D (5 bases each). Germline V gene data show CDR1 as MDHEN and CDR2 as SYDVKM. Deletions cut 6 bases from V and 6 bases from J, with 14 bases between. The CDR3 consists of 14 residues. The CDR3 sequence is CASSPGVGAGELFF. The CDR3 DNA sequence: TGTGCCAGCAGCCCGGGTGTGGGGGCCGGGGAGCTGTTTTTT.

This chain joins TRBV29-1 and TRBJ2-1; TRBD1 is a possible D gene (5 bases). The CDR3 runs 13 residues. Germline loops: CDR1 SQVTM, CDR2 ANQGSEA. Trimming cost V 6 bases and J 4 bases, with 13 bases left between them. The CDR3 loop is CSVALDTYNEQFF. The CDR3 DNA reads as TGCAGCGTGGCCTTGGACACTTACAATGAGCAGTTCTTC.

The chain recombines TRBV9 with TRBJ2-5; 11 bases line up with TRBD2. This CDR3 has 17 residues. Per the germline V gene, CDR1 is SGDLS and CDR2 is YYNGEE. V dropped 0 bases and J dropped 4; count of bases not matched to a gene: 8. DNA for the CDR3: TGTGCCAGCAGCGTAGACCCTCTAGCGGGAGGAGGAGAGACCCAGTACTTC. Protein product: CASSVDPLAGGGETQYF.

The chain uses TRBV7-9 and TRBJ1-2; maybe TRBD1 (6 bases). The CDR3 spans 14 residues. CDR1 SEHNR and CDR2 FQNEAQ come from the germline V gene (reference sequence). With 10 bases removed from V and 3 bases from J, the gap between germline ends came to 18 bases. CDR3 amino acids: CATERGEVYYGYTF. As DNA, the CDR3 is TGTGCCACCGAGAGGGGGGAGGTGTACTATGGCTACACCTTC.

This clonotype was detected only once. V and J are TRBV20-1 and TRBJ2-7, with D possibly being TRBD1 (6 bases). Germline values: CDR1 DFQATT, CDR2 SNEGSKA (reference sequence). The germline V and J ends were trimmed by 0 bases and 2 bases, with 11 bases remaining between them. This CDR3 is built from 14 residues. The CDR3 protein is CSARDRTVTYEQYF. CDR3 DNA: TGCAGTGCTAGAGATAGGACAGTAACCTACGAGCAGTACTTC.

The rearrangement uses TRBV2 and TRBJ2-3, with a possible D match to TRBD2 (5 bases). CDR1 and CDR2 from the germline V gene are SNHLY and FYNNEI. This CDR3 spans 15 amino acids. With 6 bases removed from V and 2 bases from J, the gap between germline ends came to 15 bases. DNA of the CDR3: TGTGCCAGCAGGCCCCCTCCGGGGTTCACAGATACGCAGTATTTT. It encodes CASRPPPGFTDTQYF. Looking up the rest from reference TRBV2 and TRBJ2-3 gives the full variable domain: EPEVTQTPSHQVTQMGQEVILRCVPISNHLYFYWYRQILGQKVEFLVSFYNNEISEKSEIFDDQFSVERPDGSNFTLKIRSTKLEDSAMYFCASRPPPGFTDTQYFGPGTRLTVL.

The DNA for the CDR3 is TGTGCCAGCAGCCAAGCGGGGTGGAGGTCCTACAATGAGCAGTTCTTC. Residues: CASSQAGWRSYNEQFF. The chain couples TRBV14 to TRBJ2-1, with D maybe TRBD2 (5 bases). Germline V gives CDR1 SGHDN, CDR2 FVKESK. V was cut by 1 base and J by 1 base, with 11 bases left in between. The CDR3 is 16 residues long.

V and J are TRBV12-3 or TRBV12-4 and TRBJ2-3; D gene uncertain. The V end lost 9 bases, the J end lost 3 bases, and 10 bases lay between the germline ends. The CDR3 length is 12 residues. This CDR3 reads CASSPGTDTQYF. The CDR3 nucleotides read TGTGCCAGTAGCCCCGGGACAGATACGCAGTATTTT.

V gene TRBV7-9 combines with J gene TRBJ1-2, with D unclear. The CDR3 length is 12 residues. The V and J ends lost 0 bases and 8 bases respectively, with 7 bases between them. Germline CDR1 and CDR2: SEHNR and FQNEAQ (reference sequence). CDR3 region: CASSLAGGGYTF. CDR3 in DNA: TGTGCCAGCAGCTTAGCGGGCGGGGGCTACACCTTC.

V and J are TRBV7-9 and TRBJ1-2; TRBD1 matches 7 bases. This CDR3 comprises 13 residues. Germline V gene data show CDR1 as SEHNR and CDR2 as FQNEAQ (reference sequence). The V and J ends lost 5 bases and 4 bases, in that order; junction bases with no gene match: 4. CDR3 protein: CASSQTGSYGYTF. The CDR3, as DNA: TGTGCCAGCAGCCAGACAGGGTCCTATGGCTACACCTTC.